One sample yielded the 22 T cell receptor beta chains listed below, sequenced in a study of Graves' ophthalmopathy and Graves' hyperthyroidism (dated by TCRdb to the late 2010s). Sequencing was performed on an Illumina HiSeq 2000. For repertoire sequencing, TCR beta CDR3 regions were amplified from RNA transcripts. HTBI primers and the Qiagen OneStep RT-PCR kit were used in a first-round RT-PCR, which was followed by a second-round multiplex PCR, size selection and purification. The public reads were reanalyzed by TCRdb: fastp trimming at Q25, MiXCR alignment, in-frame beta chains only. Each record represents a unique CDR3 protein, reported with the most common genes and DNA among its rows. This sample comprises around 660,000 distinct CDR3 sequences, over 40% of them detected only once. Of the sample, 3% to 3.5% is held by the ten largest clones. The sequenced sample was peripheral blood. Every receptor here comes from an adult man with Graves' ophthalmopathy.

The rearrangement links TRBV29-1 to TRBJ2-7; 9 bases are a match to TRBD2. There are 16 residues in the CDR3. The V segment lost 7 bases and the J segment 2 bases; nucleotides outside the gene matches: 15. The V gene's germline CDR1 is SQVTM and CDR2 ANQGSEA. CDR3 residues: CSAEGDPGLATYEQYF. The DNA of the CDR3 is TGCAGCGCTGAGGGGGACCCGGGACTAGCTACCTACGAGCAGTACTTC.

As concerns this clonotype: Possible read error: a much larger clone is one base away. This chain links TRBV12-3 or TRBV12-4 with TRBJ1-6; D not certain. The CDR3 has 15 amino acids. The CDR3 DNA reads TGTGCCAGCAGGAGAGCGAGCTCCTATAATTCACTCCTCCACTTT. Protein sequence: CASRRASSYNSLLHF.

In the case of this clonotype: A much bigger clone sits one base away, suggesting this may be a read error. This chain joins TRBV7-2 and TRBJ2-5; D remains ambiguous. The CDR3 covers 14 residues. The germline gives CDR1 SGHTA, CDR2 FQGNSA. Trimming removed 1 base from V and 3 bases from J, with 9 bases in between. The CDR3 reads CASSLDVRKETQYF. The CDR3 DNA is TGTGCCAGCAGCTTAGATGTCAGAAAAGAGACCCAGTACTTC.

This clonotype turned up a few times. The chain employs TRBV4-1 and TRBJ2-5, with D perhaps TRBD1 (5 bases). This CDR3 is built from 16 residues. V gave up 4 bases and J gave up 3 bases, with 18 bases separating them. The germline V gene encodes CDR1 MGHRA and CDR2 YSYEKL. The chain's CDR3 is CASSRLKGTGKETQYF. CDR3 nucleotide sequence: TGCGCCAGCAGCCGCCTAAAGGGCACAGGAAAAGAGACCCAGTACTTC.

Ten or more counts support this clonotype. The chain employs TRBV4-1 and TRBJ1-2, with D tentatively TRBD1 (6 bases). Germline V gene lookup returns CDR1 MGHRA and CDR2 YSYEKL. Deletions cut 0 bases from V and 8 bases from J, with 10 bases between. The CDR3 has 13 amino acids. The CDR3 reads CASSQDTGQGYTF. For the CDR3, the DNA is TGCGCCAGCAGCCAAGATACAGGACAGGGCTACACCTTC.

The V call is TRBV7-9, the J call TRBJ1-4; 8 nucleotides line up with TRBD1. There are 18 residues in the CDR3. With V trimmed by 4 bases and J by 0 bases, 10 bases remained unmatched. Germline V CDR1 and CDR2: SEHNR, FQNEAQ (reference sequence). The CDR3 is CASSSGQGSSATNEKLFF. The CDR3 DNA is TGTGCCAGCAGCTCCGGACAGGGTTCATCGGCAACTAATGAAAAACTGTTTTTT.

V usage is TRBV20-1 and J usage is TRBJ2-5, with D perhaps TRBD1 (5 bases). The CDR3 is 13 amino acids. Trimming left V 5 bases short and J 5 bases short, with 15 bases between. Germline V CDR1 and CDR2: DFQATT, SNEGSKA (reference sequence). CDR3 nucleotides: TGCAGTGCTTGGGGCCCCCTGGGGGAGACCCAGTACTTC. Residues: CSAWGPLGETQYF.

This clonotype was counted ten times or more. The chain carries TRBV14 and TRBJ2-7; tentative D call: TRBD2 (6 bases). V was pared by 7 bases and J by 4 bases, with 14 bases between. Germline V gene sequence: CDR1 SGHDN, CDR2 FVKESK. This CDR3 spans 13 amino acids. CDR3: CASNRRGRYEQYF. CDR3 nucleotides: TGTGCCAGCAACAGGCGGGGAAGGTACGAGCAGTACTTC.

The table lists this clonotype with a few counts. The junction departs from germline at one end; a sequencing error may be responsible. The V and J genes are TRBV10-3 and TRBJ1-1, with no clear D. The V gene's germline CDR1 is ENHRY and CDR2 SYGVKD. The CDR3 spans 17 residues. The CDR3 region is CASSEDFSGGPNAEAFF. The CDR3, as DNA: TGTGCCAGCAGTGAAGATTTTTCGGGCGGGCCGAACGCTGAAGCTTTCTTT.

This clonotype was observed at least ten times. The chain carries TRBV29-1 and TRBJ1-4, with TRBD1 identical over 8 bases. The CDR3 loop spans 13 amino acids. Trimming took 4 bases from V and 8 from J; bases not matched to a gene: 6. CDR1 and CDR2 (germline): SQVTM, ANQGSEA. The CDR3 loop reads CSVVTGVGEKLFF. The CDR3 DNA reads TGCAGCGTTGTGACAGGGGTGGGGGAAAAACTGTTTTTT.

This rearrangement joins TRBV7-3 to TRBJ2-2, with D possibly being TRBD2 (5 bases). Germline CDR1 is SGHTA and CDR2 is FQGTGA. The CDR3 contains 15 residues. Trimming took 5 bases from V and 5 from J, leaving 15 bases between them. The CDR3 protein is CASSAIALGTGELFF. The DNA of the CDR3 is TGTGCCAGCAGCGCGATAGCGCTGGGGACCGGGGAGCTGTTTTTT.

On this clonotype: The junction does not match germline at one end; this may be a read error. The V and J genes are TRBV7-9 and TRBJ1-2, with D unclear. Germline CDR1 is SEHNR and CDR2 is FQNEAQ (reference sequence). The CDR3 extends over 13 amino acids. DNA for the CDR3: TGCGCCAGCAGCCCTTCGGCGAGCTATGGCTACACCTTC. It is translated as CASSPSASYGYTF.

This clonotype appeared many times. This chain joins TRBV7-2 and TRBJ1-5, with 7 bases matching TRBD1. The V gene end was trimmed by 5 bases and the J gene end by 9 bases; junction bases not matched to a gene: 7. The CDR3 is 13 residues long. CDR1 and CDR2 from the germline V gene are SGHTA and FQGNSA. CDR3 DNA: TGTGCCAGCAGCACCGGGACAGTATGGCCCCAGCATTTT. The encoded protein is CASSTGTVWPQHF.

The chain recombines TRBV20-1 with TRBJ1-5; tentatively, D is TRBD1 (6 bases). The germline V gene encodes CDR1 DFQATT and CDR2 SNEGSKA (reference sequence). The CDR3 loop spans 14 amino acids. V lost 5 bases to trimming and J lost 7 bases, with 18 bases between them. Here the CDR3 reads CSASIRGLGQPQHF. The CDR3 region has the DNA TGCAGTGCTTCTATTCGGGGGCTGGGGCAGCCCCAGCATTTT.

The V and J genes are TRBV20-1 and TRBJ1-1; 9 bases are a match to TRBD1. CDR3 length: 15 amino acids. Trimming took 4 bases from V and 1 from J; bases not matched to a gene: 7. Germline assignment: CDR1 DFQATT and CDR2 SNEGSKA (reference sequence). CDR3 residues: CSAIRQGGGNTEAFF. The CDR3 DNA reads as TGCAGTGCTATAAGACAGGGGGGGGGGAACACTGAAGCTTTCTTT.

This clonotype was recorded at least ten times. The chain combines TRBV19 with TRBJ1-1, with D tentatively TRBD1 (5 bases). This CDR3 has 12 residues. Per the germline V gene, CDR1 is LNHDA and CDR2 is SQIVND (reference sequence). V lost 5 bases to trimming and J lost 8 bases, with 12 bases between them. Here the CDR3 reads CASSHHRGEAFF. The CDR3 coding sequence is TGTGCCAGTAGTCATCACCGGGGGGAAGCTTTCTTT. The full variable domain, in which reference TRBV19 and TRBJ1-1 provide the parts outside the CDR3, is DGGITQSPKYLFRKEGQNVTLSCEQNLNHDAMYWYRQDPGQGLRLIYYSQIVNDFQKGDIAEGYSVSREKKESFPLTVTSAQKNPTAFYLCASSHHRGEAFFGQGTRLTVV.

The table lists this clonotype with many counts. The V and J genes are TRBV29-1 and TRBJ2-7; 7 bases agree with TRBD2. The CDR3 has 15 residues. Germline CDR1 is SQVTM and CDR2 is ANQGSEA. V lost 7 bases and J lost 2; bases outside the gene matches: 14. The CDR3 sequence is CSGVLSTGGAYEQYF. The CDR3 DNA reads TGCAGCGGTGTCCTTTCAACGGGAGGCGCCTACGAGCAGTACTTC.

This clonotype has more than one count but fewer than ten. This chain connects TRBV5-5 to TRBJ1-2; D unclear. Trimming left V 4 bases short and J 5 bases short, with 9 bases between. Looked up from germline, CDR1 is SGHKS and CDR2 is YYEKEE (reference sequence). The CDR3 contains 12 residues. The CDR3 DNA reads TGTGCCAGCAGCCGCCCGGGTTATGGCTACACCTTC. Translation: CASSRPGYGYTF.

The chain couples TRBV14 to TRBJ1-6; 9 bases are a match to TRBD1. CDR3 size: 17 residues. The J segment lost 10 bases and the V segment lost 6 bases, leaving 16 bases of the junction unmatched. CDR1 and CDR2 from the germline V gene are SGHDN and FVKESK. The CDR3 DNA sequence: TGTGCCAGCAGGGGACGGACAGGGGCTAAGGGGGGGTCACCCCTCCACTTT. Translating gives CASRGRTGAKGGSPLHF.

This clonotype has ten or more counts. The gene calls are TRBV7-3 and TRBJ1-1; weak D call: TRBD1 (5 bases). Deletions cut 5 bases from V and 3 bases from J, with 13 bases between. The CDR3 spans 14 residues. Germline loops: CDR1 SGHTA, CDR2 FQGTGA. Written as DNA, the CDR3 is TGTGCCAGCAGCGTGACAGTGGATGACACTGAAGCTTTCTTT. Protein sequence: CASSVTVDDTEAFF. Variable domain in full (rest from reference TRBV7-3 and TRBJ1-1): GAGVSQTPSNKVTEKGKYVELRCDPISGHTALYWYRQSLGQGPEFLIYFQGTGAADDSGLPNDRFFAVRPEGSVSTLKIQRTERGDSAVYLCASSVTVDDTEAFFGQGTRLTVV.

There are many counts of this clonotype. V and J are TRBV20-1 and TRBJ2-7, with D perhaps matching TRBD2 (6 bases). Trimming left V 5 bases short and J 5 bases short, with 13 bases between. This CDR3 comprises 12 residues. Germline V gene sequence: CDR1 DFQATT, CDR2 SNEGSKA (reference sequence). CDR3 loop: CSAGKRVNEQYF. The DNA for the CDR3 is TGCAGTGCTGGGAAGCGGGTTAACGAGCAGTACTTC.

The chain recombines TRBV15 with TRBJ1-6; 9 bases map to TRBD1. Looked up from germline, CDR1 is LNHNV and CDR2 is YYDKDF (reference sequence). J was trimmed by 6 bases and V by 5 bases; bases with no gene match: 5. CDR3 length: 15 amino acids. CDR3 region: CATSEGQGANSPLHF. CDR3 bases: TGTGCCACCAGCGAGGGACAGGGAGCTAATTCACCCCTCCACTTT. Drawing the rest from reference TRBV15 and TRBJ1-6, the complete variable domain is DAMVIQNPRYQVTQFGKPVTLSCSQTLNHNVMYWYQQKSSQAPKLLFHYYDKDFNNEADTPDNFQSRRPNTSFCFLDIRSPGLGDTAMYLCATSEGQGANSPLHFGNGTRLTVT.